The 32 T cell receptor beta chains presented below share a single source sample, sequenced in a study of blood T cell repertoires in COVID-19. TCRdb's copy holds only in-frame clones and misses some; the assay was immunoSEQ multiplex PCR. Among 150,000 to 200,000 clones listed, approximately 90% were seen once. The sample taken for sequencing was peripheral blood. These receptors came from a man between 65 and 85 years old with active or convalescent COVID-19.

The CDR3 region is CASRAWTDTQYF. The CDR3 DNA reads TGTGCCAGCAGGGCTTGGACAGATACGCAGTATTTT. This chain joins TRBV12-3 or TRBV12-4 and TRBJ2-3; no clear D. V was pared by 6 bases and J by 3 bases, with 7 bases between. The CDR3 loop spans 12 amino acids.

The genes are TRBV6-5 and TRBJ1-3; D might be TRBD1 (5 bases). The V end lost 8 bases, the J end lost 4 bases, and 15 bases lay between the germline ends. The length of the CDR3 is 14 residues. The germline CDR1 and CDR2 sequences are MNHEY and SVGAGI. Written as DNA, the CDR3 is TGTGCCAGCCAGACGGGGGACGCCGGAAACACCATATATTTT. Encoded protein: CASQTGDAGNTIYF.

The genes are TRBV19 and TRBJ1-4; TRBD1 matches 8 bases. The CDR3 contains 17 residues. Per the germline V gene, CDR1 is LNHDA and CDR2 is SQIVND (reference sequence). The trim removed 4 bases at V and 2 bases at J, leaving 9 bases unmatched. The CDR3, as DNA: TGTGCCAGTAGTACCAGACAGGGGATTTCTACTAATGAAAAACTGTTTTTT. Translated: CASSTRQGISTNEKLFF.

V usage is TRBV19 and J usage is TRBJ2-5; possible D gene TRBD1, 6 bases. CDR3 length equals 13 residues. The V end was cut by 8 bases, the J end by 2 bases, with 12 bases between. Germline V gives CDR1 LNHDA, CDR2 SQIVND (reference sequence). CDR3 sequence: CASSVTGQETQYF. In DNA, the CDR3 is TGTGCCAGTTCCGTTACAGGGCAAGAGACCCAGTACTTC. Using reference TRBV19 and TRBJ2-5 for the parts outside the CDR3, the full variable domain is DGGITQSPKYLFRKEGQNVTLSCEQNLNHDAMYWYRQDPGQGLRLIYYSQIVNDFQKGDIAEGYSVSREKKESFPLTVTSAQKNPTAFYLCASSVTGQETQYFGPGTRLLVL.

The rearrangement joins TRBV5-1 to TRBJ1-2; D may be TRBD1 (5 bases). Germline V gene data show CDR1 as SGHRS and CDR2 as YFSETQ. Trimming cost V 4 bases and J 4 bases, with 20 bases left between them. The CDR3 length is 16 residues. The CDR3 protein is CASSLRGGGRSYGYTF. The CDR3 nucleotides are TGCGCCAGCAGCCTGCGGGGGGGAGGACGGAGCTATGGCTACACCTTC. The variable domain in full, completed from reference TRBV5-1 and TRBJ1-2, reads KAGVTQTPRYLIKTRGQQVTLSCSPISGHRSVSWYQQTPGQGLQFLFEYFSETQRNKGNFPGRFSGRQFSNSRSEMNVSTLELGDSALYLCASSLRGGGRSYGYTFGSGTRLTVV.

The chain employs TRBV5-1 and TRBJ1-3; 7 bases map to TRBD1. The V gene end was trimmed by 4 bases and the J gene end by 0 bases; junction bases not matched to a gene: 1. Germline V lookup: CDR1 SGHRS, CDR2 YFSETQ. This CDR3 region has 14 residues. The DNA of the CDR3 is TGCGCCAGCAGCCGGGACAGCTCTGGAAACACCATATATTTT. Protein product: CASSRDSSGNTIYF.

V and J are TRBV7-2 and TRBJ1-1, with 9 bases matching TRBD1. With 10 bases clipped from V and 2 bases from J, the junction kept 8 bases outside the gene matches. Germline-derived CDR1 and CDR2 are SGHTA and FQGNSA. CDR3 length: 14 amino acids. The CDR3 DNA reads as TGTGCCACCAAGGGGGGACAGGGAAACACTGAAGCTTTCTTT. Protein: CATKGGQGNTEAFF.

Regarding this clone: Other DNA sequences within the sample encode an identical CDR3. The CDR3 coding sequence is TGCGCCAGCAGCCTGATAGCGGGAGTCTCCTACAATGAGCAGTTCTTC. Its protein is CASSLIAGVSYNEQFF. The gene calls are TRBV5-1 and TRBJ2-1, with TRBD2 matching over 9 bases. Trimming at V came to 4 bases and at J to 0 bases, leaving 5 bases not matched to a gene. Germline V gene data show CDR1 as SGHRS and CDR2 as YFSETQ. This CDR3 is 16 amino acids long. Drawing the rest from reference TRBV5-1 and TRBJ2-1, the complete variable domain is KAGVTQTPRYLIKTRGQQVTLSCSPISGHRSVSWYQQTPGQGLQFLFEYFSETQRNKGNFPGRFSGRQFSNSRSEMNVSTLELGDSALYLCASSLIAGVSYNEQFFGPGTRLTVL.

Remarks on this clone: The sample carries other DNA sequences with the same CDR3. This sequence joins TRBV6-5 and TRBJ1-3; TRBD1 matches at 8 bases. The ends lost 5 bases at V and 1 base at J; junction bases unmatched: 1. The CDR3 totals 14 residues. Germline V CDR1 and CDR2: MNHEY, SVGAGI. The CDR3 spells CASSRTGSGNTIYF. The CDR3 DNA is TGTGCCAGCAGTCGGACAGGGTCTGGAAACACCATATATTTT.

This rearrangement joins TRBV2 to TRBJ1-2, with no clear D. The V end lost 3 bases, the J end lost 4 bases, and 3 bases lay between the germline ends. Germline assignment: CDR1 SNHLY and CDR2 FYNNEI. The CDR3 spans 11 residues. The CDR3 protein is CASSDIYGYTF. The CDR3 region has the DNA TGTGCCAGCAGTGATATCTATGGCTACACCTTC.

The J gene is TRBJ2-1, the V gene TRBV19; 7 positions agree with TRBD1. The germline V gene has CDR1 LNHDA and CDR2 SQIVND (reference sequence). Trimming took 0 bases from V and 9 from J; bases not matched to a gene: 2. This CDR3 has 13 residues. The CDR3 nucleotides read TGTGCCAGTAGTATAGATCACAGGGGTGAGCAGTTCTTC. Protein: CASSIDHRGEQFF.

V usage is TRBV5-5 and J usage is TRBJ2-5, with D hard to call. V lost 1 base and J 0 bases, leaving 10 bases between the germline ends. This CDR3 is built from 15 residues. Germline loops: CDR1 SGHKS, CDR2 YYEKEE (reference sequence). CDR3 residues: CASSLRVEYQETQYF. CDR3 bases: TGTGCCAGCAGCTTGCGGGTGGAGTACCAAGAGACCCAGTACTTC. Combining the CDR3 with reference TRBV5-5 and TRBJ2-5 gives the whole variable domain DAGVTQSPTHLIKTRGQQVTLRCSPISGHKSVSWYQQVLGQGPQFIFQYYEKEERGRGNFPDRFSARQFPNYSSELNVNALLLGDSALYLCASSLRVEYQETQYFGPGTRLLVL.

The chain is built from TRBV5-1 and TRBJ2-7; weak D call: TRBD1 (6 bases). V was trimmed by 0 bases and J by 7 bases, leaving 17 bases between them. CDR1 SGHRS and CDR2 YFSETQ come from the germline V gene. CDR3 length: 15 amino acids. DNA of the CDR3: TGCGCCAGCAGCTTGGTGTTGAGGGGGTCGGGAGAGCAGTACTTC. Residues: CASSLVLRGSGEQYF.

This CDR3 is CASSWDSTGAGANVLTF. CDR3 nucleotide sequence: TGTGCCAGCAGCTGGGATTCAACAGGGGCTGGGGCCAACGTCCTGACTTTC. This rearrangement joins TRBV5-6 to TRBJ2-6, with 7 bases matching TRBD1. The CDR3 length is 17 residues. Losses at the gene ends were 3 bases for V and 2 bases for J; bases not matched to a gene: 8. Per germline, CDR1 SGHDT and CDR2 YYEEEE.

This clone was counted a few times. At the DNA level, this CDR3 is encoded by other sequences in the same sample as well. The genes are TRBV6-5 and TRBJ2-7; perhaps TRBD1 as D (6 bases). V was pared by 0 bases and J by 2 bases, with 11 bases between. The CDR3 spans 15 residues. Germline CDR1 MNHEY, CDR2 SVGAGI. DNA for the CDR3: TGTGCCAGCAGTTACTCCCGGGACACTACCTACGAGCAGTACTTC. This sequence encodes CASSYSRDTTYEQYF.

The rearrangement uses TRBV28 and TRBJ1-2; D is undetermined. CDR3 length: 14 amino acids. V was clipped by 2 bases and J by 1 base, with 8 bases between them. Germline CDR1 is MDHEN and CDR2 is SYDVKM. CDR3 coding DNA: TGTGCCAGCAGTTTAGGGAGAGGTAACTATGGCTACACCTTC. It specifies CASSLGRGNYGYTF.

The V call is TRBV28, the J call TRBJ2-3; 14 bases fit TRBD2. The germline V gene has CDR1 MDHEN and CDR2 SYDVKM. The CDR3 spans 18 residues. V lost 6 bases, J lost 5 bases, and 13 bases stayed unmatched. CDR3 DNA sequence: TGTGCCAGCAGCTCCTCTTGGGGACTAGCGGGAGCGAGAGATACGCAGTATTTT. Its translation is CASSSSWGLAGARDTQYF.

This chain joins TRBV6-5 and TRBJ1-3; D call uncertain. The CDR3 is 12 amino acids. Germline loops: CDR1 MNHEY, CDR2 SVGAGI. Trimming pared 4 bases from V and 4 bases from J, leaving 5 bases between. The CDR3 loop reads CASSSTGNTIYF. Written as DNA, the CDR3 is TGTGCCAGCAGTTCCACAGGAAACACCATATATTTT.

V is TRBV7-2 and J is TRBJ1-6; D uncertain. The ends were cut back, 5 bases at V and 5 bases at J, with 13 bases in the middle. CDR1 and CDR2 (germline): SGHTA, FQGNSA. This CDR3 has 15 amino acids. CDR3 sequence (DNA): TGTGCCAGCAGCCTCAGAGGTCAAGATAATTCACCCCTCCACTTT. Amino acid sequence: CASSLRGQDNSPLHF.

The chain recombines TRBV28 with TRBJ1-1, with D hard to call. Deletions cut 5 bases from V and 0 bases from J, with 4 bases between. Looked up from germline, CDR1 is MDHEN and CDR2 is SYDVKM. The CDR3 is 12 amino acids. The chain's CDR3 is CASSLVNTEAFF. The CDR3 DNA is TGTGCCAGCAGTCTTGTGAACACTGAAGCTTTCTTT.

In its sample, this clone was seen once. This CDR3 reads CASSLGTGGGETQYF. The CDR3 DNA reads TGTGCCAGCAGCTTAGGGACAGGGGGAGGTGAGACCCAGTACTTC. The chain carries TRBV7-8 and TRBJ2-5; 10 bases fit TRBD1. Germline V lookup: CDR1 SGHVS, CDR2 FQNEAQ. This CDR3 comprises 15 residues. The trim removed 1 base at V and 5 bases at J, leaving 4 bases unmatched.

This rearrangement joins TRBV5-4 to TRBJ2-7, with D unresolved. Trimming cost V 3 bases and J 6 bases, with 10 bases left between them. CDR1 is SGHNT and CDR2 is YYREEE in the germline V gene (reference sequence). The CDR3 runs to 12 residues. CDR3 bases: TGTGCCAGCAGCTACGTGGCTGGCGAGCAGTACTTC. Encoded protein: CASSYVAGEQYF.

V usage is TRBV5-4 and J usage is TRBJ2-1; no reliable D call. This CDR3 has 13 amino acids. Trimming shortened V by 0 bases and J by 6 bases, and 7 bases separated the two germline ends. Germline lookup yields CDR1 SGHNT and CDR2 YYREEE (reference sequence). The CDR3 DNA reads TGTGCCAGCAGCTTGGAACCCGGCAATGAGCAGTTCTTC. This translates into CASSLEPGNEQFF.

CDR3 loop: CASSLPVGQPQHF. CDR3 coding DNA: TGTGCCAGCAGTTTACCTGTCGGTCAGCCCCAGCATTTT. This sequence joins TRBV28 and TRBJ1-5, with D unresolved. The V gene lost 2 bases and the J gene lost 6 bases, with 8 bases spanning the gap. CDR1 is MDHEN, CDR2 SYDVKM, per germline. This CDR3 contains 13 residues.

The chain employs TRBV7-6 and TRBJ2-1; no firm D call. V shed 3 bases and J shed 0 bases, with 9 bases lying between them. Germline V gene sequence: CDR1 SGHVS, CDR2 FNYEAQ. The CDR3 covers 15 residues. CDR3 nucleotides: TGTGCCAGCAGCTTTAGTACGAGCTCCTACAATGAGCAGTTCTTC. Residues: CASSFSTSSYNEQFF.

This rearrangement joins TRBV5-4 to TRBJ1-2; unclear D gene. The germline V gene has CDR1 SGHNT and CDR2 YYREEE (reference sequence). Trimming pared 0 bases from V and 1 base from J, leaving 4 bases between. This CDR3 spans 13 amino acids. The CDR3 reads CASSLDSNYGYTF. For the CDR3, the DNA is TGTGCCAGCAGCTTGGACAGTAACTATGGCTACACCTTC.

This clone was counted only a few times. The rearrangement uses TRBV11-2 and TRBJ2-2, with D unresolved. Trimming took 3 bases from V and 7 from J, leaving 6 bases between them. CDR1 and CDR2 from the germline V gene are SGHAT and FQNNGV. There are 12 residues in the CDR3. CDR3 coding DNA: TGTGCCAGCAGCTTGACTTACGGGGAGCTGTTTTTT. This codes for CASSLTYGELFF. Filled out from reference TRBV11-2 and TRBJ2-2, the complete variable domain reads EAGVAQSPRYKIIEKRQSVAFWCNPISGHATLYWYQQILGQGPKLLIQFQNNGVVDDSQLPKDRFSAERLKGVDSTLKIQPAKLEDSAVYLCASSLTYGELFFGEGSRLTVL.

V and J are TRBV27 and TRBJ2-1; 7 nucleotides line up with TRBD2. CDR3 length equals 13 residues. V lost 5 bases, J lost 9 bases, and 7 bases stayed unmatched. Per the germline V gene, CDR1 is MNHEY and CDR2 is SMNVEV (reference sequence). CDR3 residues: CASSITSAAEQFF. CDR3 DNA sequence: TGTGCCAGCAGTATTACTAGCGCCGCTGAGCAGTTCTTC.

This chain joins TRBV5-5 and TRBJ1-1; D not resolved. The germline gives CDR1 SGHKS, CDR2 YYEKEE (reference sequence). The CDR3 length is 14 residues. V was cut by 1 base and J by 5 bases, with 12 bases left in between. This CDR3 reads CASSLQVLVTEAFF. The DNA for the CDR3 is TGTGCCAGCAGCTTGCAGGTATTAGTTACTGAAGCTTTCTTT. Complete variable domain (other parts from reference TRBV5-5 and TRBJ1-1): DAGVTQSPTHLIKTRGQQVTLRCSPISGHKSVSWYQQVLGQGPQFIFQYYEKEERGRGNFPDRFSARQFPNYSSELNVNALLLGDSALYLCASSLQVLVTEAFFGQGTRLTVV.

This clone occurred once. The chain links TRBV4-3 to TRBJ1-3, with 7 bases matching TRBD1. The CDR3 contains 18 residues. Germline V lookup: CDR1 LGHNA, CDR2 YSLEER. V lost 4 bases and J lost 0; bases outside the gene matches: 12. The CDR3 DNA reads as TGCGCCAGCAGCCCAAGGACAGGCGGCATGGACTCTGGAAACACCATATATTTT. It is translated as CASSPRTGGMDSGNTIYF.

The rearrangement links TRBV29-1 to TRBJ2-1; 7 positions match TRBD1. This CDR3 region has 15 residues. From germline, CDR1 is SQVTM and CDR2 ANQGSEA. V gave up 4 bases and J gave up 0 bases; unmatched junction bases: 6. The CDR3 sequence is CSVGGQGDSYNEQFF. The CDR3 coding sequence is TGCAGCGTTGGGGGGCAGGGGGACTCCTACAATGAGCAGTTCTTC.

This rearrangement joins TRBV28 to TRBJ2-7, with 9 positions matching TRBD1. CDR3 length: 15 amino acids. The V gene end was trimmed by 1 base and the J gene end by 1 base; junction bases not matched to a gene: 2. The V gene's germline CDR1 is MDHEN and CDR2 SYDVKM. This CDR3 reads CASSLSGTGSYEQYF. The DNA of the CDR3 is TGTGCCAGCAGTTTATCCGGGACAGGGTCCTACGAGCAGTACTTC.